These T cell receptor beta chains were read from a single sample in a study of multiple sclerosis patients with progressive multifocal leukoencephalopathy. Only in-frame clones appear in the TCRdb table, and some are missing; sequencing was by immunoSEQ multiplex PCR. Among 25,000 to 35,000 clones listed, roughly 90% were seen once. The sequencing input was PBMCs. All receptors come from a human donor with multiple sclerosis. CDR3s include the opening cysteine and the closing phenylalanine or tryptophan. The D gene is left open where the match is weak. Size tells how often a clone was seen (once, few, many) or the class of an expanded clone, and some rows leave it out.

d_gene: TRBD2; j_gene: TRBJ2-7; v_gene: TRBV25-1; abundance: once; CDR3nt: TGTGCCAGCAGTGAAATCCCTCCTGGCGGGAGGGCCTACGAGCAGTACTTC; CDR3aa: CASSEIPPGGRAYEQYF
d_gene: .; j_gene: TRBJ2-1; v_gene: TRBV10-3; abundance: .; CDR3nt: TGTGCCATCAGTGAGATCGAGTCTGAGCAGTTCTTC; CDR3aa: CAISEIESEQFF
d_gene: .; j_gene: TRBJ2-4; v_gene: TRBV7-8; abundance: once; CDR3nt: TGTGCCAGCAGCCCTCCGGGGCAAAACATTCAGTACTTC; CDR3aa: CASSPPGQNIQYF
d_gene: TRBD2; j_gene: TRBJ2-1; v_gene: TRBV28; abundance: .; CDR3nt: TGTGCCAGCAGTTTAATTGGCGGGAGTAATCGGAGGACGTTTGGCAATGAGCAGTTCTTC; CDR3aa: CASSLIGGSNRRTFGNEQFF
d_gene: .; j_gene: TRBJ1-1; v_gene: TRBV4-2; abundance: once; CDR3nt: TGTGCCAGCAGCCAGGCCGTTCTGGGGGCGGACACTGAAGCTTTCTTT; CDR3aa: CASSQAVLGADTEAFF
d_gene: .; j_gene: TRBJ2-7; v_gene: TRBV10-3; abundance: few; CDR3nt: TGTGCCATCAGTGAGTCGACGGCCCGGGGAAGCGAGCAGTACTTC; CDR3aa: CAISESTARGSEQYF
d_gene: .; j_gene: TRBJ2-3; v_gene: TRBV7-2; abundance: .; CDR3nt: TGTGCCAGCAGCCCTCGGGCCGATACGCAGTATTTT; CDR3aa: CASSPRADTQYF
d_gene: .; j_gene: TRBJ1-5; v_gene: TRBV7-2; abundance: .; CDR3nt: TGTGCCAGCAGCTCCACAGTGGGGTACGCCCAGCATTTT; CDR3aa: CASSSTVGYAQHF
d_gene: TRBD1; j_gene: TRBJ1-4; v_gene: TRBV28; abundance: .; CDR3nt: TGTGCCAGCAGTCCCCAGGGGGTGACTAATGAAAAACTGTTTTTT; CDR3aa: CASSPQGVTNEKLFF
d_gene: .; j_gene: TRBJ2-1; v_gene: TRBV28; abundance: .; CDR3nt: TGTGCCAGCTCAGGGGGGCTCCTAGTGGTGAATGAGCAGTTCTTC; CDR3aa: CASSGGLLVVNEQFF
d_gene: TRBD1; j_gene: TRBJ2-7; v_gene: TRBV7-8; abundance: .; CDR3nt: TGTGCCAGCAGCTTAGGGGACAGGGGGACCTACGAGCAGTACTTC; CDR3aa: CASSLGDRGTYEQYF
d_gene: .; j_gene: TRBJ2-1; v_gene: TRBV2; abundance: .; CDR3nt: TGTGCCAGCAGTGAATTATCTCCGCTCTTC; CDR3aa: CASSELSPLF
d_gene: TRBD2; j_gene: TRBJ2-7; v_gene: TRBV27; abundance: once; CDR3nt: TGTGCCAGCAGTTCAAGCGGGGCCTCCTACGAGCAGTACTTC; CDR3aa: CASSSSGASYEQYF
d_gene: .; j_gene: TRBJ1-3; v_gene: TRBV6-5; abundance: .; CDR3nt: TGTGCCAGCAGTTACCGGGGGGCGAAAGGAAACACCATATATTTT; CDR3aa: CASSYRGAKGNTIYF
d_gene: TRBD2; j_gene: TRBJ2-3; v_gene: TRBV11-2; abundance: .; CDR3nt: TGTGCCAGCAGCTTAGAAGGGACTAGCAGAGATACGCAGTATTTT; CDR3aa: CASSLEGTSRDTQYF
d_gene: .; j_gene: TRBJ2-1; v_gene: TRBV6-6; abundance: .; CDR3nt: TGTGCCAGCAGTTACGTCCCTCCCGGAGAGCAGTTCTTC; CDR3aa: CASSYVPPGEQFF
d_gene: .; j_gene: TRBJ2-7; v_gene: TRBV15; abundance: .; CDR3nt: TGTGCCACCAGCGATACTGGAACCTACGAGCAGTACTTC; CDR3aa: CATSDTGTYEQYF
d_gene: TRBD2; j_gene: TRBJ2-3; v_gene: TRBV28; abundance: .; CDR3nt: TGTGCCAGCAGTTTACCGGGACTAGCGGGGTCGGATACGCAGTATTTT; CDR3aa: CASSLPGLAGSDTQYF
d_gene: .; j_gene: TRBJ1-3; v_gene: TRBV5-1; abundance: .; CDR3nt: TGCGCCAGCAGCCGACCGGACGGCCACTCTGGAAACACCATATATTTT; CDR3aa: CASSRPDGHSGNTIYF
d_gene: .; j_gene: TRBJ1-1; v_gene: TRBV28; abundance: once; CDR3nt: TGTGCCAGCAGAAGGGCCAGTAATTCCGTGAACACTGAAGCTTTCTTT; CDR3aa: CASRRASNSVNTEAFF
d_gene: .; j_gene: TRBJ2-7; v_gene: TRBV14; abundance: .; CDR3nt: TGTGCCAGCAGCAGCCAGGGGTTTATTGACTACGAGCAGTACTTC; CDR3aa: CASSSQGFIDYEQYF
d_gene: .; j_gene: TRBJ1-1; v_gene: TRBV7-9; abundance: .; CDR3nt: TGTGCCAGCAGCCCCCCTGGAGGGAGGGACACTGAAGCTTTCTTT; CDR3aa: CASSPPGGRDTEAFF
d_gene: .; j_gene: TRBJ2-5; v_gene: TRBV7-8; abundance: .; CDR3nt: TGTGCCAGCAGCGGCAGGTTCGGGGGTCCCCAGTACTTC; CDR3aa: CASSGRFGGPQYF
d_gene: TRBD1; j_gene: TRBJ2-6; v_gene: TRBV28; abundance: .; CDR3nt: TGTGCCAGCAGCCCGGACAGGACGATCTCTGGGGCCAACGTCCTGACTTTC; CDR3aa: CASSPDRTISGANVLTF
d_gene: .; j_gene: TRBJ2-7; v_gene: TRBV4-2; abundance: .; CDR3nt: TGTGCCAGCAGCCAAGTGCTCAGGTTGGGGTCCTACGAGCAGTACTTC; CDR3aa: CASSQVLRLGSYEQYF
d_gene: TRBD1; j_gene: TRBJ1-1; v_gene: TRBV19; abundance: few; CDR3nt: TGTGCCAGTAGTGTTACAGGGGGGAACACTGAAGCTTTCTTT; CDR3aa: CASSVTGGNTEAFF
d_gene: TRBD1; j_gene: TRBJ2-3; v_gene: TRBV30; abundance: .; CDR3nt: TGTGCCTGGAGACAAGGGACAGGGCCTACAGATACGCAGTATTTT; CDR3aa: CAWRQGTGPTDTQYF
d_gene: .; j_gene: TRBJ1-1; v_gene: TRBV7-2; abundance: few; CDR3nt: TGTGCCAGCAGCTTCTGGACGGGGGGGAGCACTGAAGCTTTCTTT; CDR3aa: CASSFWTGGSTEAFF
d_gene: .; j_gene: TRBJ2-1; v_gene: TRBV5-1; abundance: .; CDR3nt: TGCGCCAGCAGTTCCGGGACTGGCGGGGATGAGCAGTTCTTC; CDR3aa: CASSSGTGGDEQFF
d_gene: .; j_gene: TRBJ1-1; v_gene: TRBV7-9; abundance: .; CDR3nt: TGTGCCAGCAGCCTCCTGGGGGCGAACCCTGAAGCTTTCTTT; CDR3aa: CASSLLGANPEAFF
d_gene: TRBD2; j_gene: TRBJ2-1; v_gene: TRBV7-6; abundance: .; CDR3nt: TGTGCCAGCAGCCCCCTGTCGGGGGGGGCTGAGCAGTTCTTC; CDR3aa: CASSPLSGGAEQFF
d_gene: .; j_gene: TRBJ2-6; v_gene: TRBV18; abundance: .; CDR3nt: TGTGCCAGCTCACCCCTCGGGACGGGGATGTCTGGGGCCAACGTCCTGACTTTC; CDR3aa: CASSPLGTGMSGANVLTF
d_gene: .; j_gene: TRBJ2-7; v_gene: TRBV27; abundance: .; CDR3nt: TGTGCCAGCAGTCCGTCCGGGATCCCCTCGGAGCAGTACTTC; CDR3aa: CASSPSGIPSEQYF